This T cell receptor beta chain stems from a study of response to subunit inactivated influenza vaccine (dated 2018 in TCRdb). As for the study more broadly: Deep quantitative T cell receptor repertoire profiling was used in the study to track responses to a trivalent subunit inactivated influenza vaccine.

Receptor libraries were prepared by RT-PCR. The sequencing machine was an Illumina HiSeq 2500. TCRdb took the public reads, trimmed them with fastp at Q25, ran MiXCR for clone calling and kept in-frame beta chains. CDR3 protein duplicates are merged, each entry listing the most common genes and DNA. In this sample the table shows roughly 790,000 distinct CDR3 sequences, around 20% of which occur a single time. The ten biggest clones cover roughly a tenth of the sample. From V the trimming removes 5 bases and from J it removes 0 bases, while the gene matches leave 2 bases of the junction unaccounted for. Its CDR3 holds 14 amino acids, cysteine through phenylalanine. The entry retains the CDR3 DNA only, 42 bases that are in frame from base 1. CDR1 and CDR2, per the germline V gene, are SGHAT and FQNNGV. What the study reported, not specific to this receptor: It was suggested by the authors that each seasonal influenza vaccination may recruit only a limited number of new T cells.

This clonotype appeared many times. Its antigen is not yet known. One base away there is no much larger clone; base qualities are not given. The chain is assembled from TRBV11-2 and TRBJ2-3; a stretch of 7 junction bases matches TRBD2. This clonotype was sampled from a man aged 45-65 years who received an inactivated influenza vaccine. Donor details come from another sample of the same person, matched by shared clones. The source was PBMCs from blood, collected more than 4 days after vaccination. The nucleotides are TGTGCCAGCAGCCCCGGGGGGAGCACAGATACGCAGTATTTT. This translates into CASSPGGSTDTQYF. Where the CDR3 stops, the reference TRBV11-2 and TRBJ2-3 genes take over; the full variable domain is EAGVAQSPRYKIIEKRQSVAFWCNPISGHATLYWYQQILGQGPKLLIQFQNNGVVDDSQLPKDRFSAERLKGVDSTLKIQPAKLEDSAVYLCASSPGGSTDTQYFGPGTRLTVL.